The 3 T cell receptor beta chains below come from one sample, sequenced in a study of cytomegalovirus exposure and HLA in healthy donors. The PCR had 60 Vbeta and 13 Jbeta primers. This table comes from immunoSEQ multiplex PCR, and its TCRdb copy is limited to in-frame clones, with some not included. The sample consists of some 200,000 clones, 70% of them appearing once. The sample was PBMCs. The receptor set was obtained from a man aged 35 to 55 in good health and CMV-seropositive.

This chain uses TRBV15 with TRBJ2-1; D perhaps matches TRBD2 (6 bases). The CDR3 sequence is 15 residues long. The V end lost 0 bases, the J end lost 4 bases, and 10 bases lay between the germline ends. Germline V gives CDR1 LNHNV, CDR2 YYDKDF (reference sequence). CDR3 nucleotides: TGTGCCACCAGCAGAGATGGACTAACTTACAATGAGCAGTTCTTC. This encodes CATSRDGLTYNEQFF. The complete variable domain, with remaining parts taken from reference TRBV15 and TRBJ2-1, reads DAMVIQNPRYQVTQFGKPVTLSCSQTLNHNVMYWYQQKSSQAPKLLFHYYDKDFNNEADTPDNFQSRRPNTSFCFLDIRSPGLGDTAMYLCATSRDGLTYNEQFFGPGTRLTVL.

This chain joins TRBV11-3 and TRBJ2-7; maybe TRBD2 (5 bases). Germline V CDR1 and CDR2: SGHNT, YENEEA. V lost 5 bases, J lost 5 bases, and 13 bases lay in between. The CDR3 length is 13 residues. The chain's CDR3 is CASSASTRNEQYF. The CDR3, as DNA: TGTGCCAGCAGCGCTAGTACTAGGAACGAGCAGTACTTC.

The V call is TRBV28, the J call TRBJ1-3; D is undetermined. CDR1 is MDHEN and CDR2 is SYDVKM in the germline V gene. With 2 bases removed from V and 0 bases from J, the gap between germline ends came to 8 bases. The CDR3 is 15 residues long. As DNA, the CDR3 is TGTGCCAGCAGTTTAGTACAGAACTCTGGAAACACCATATATTTT. The encoded protein is CASSLVQNSGNTIYF.